This passage covers 3 T cell receptor beta chains from one sample sequenced in a study of OX40 agonist ivuxolimab in advanced cancers. The library was made by the immunoSEQ multiplex PCR assay. TCRdb took over this immuneACCESS table, retaining in-frame rearrangements with V and J assigned. Such tables are incomplete; in checked studies, under half of the missing clones stem from an unresolved V gene, and the remainder is unexplained. The sample data list around 70,000 clones, and around 83% of these were observed just once. The leading ten clones occupy 2.5% of the sample. The sample here was CD4+ or CD8+ T cells sorted from blood, taken in a trial of the OX40 agonist ivuxolimab. The receptors stem from an adult with an advanced solid tumor such as melanoma, head and neck, liver or kidney cancer.

This chain links TRBV5-6 with TRBJ2-7; D gene uncertain. CDR3 length equals 15 residues. In germline, CDR1 is SGHDT, CDR2 YYEEEE. Trimming pared 4 bases from V and 2 bases from J, leaving 16 bases between. CDR3 sequence reads: CASSPPAAVTYEQYF. In nucleotides, the CDR3 is TGTGCCAGCAGCCCCCCGGCGGCCGTGACCTACGAGCAGTACTTC.

The V gene is TRBV2, the J gene TRBJ1-6; D gene ambiguous. CDR3 length: 13 residues. Germline V gene lookup returns CDR1 SNHLY and CDR2 FYNNEI. Trimming took off 3 bases at V and 7 bases at J, with 7 bases between the two ends. The CDR3 loop reads CASSDRANSPLHF. The DNA of the CDR3 is TGTGCCAGCAGTGACAGAGCGAATTCACCCCTCCACTTT.

This clone was detected only once. The chain links TRBV13 to TRBJ2-7; possible D gene TRBD1, 6 bases. The CDR3 has 13 amino acids. V lost 5 bases and J lost 6, with 14 bases in between. Germline CDR1 and CDR2: PRHDT and FYEKMQ (reference sequence). This CDR3 reads CASSQNRVGEQYF. As DNA, the CDR3 is TGTGCCAGCAGCCAAAACAGGGTCGGCGAGCAGTACTTC.